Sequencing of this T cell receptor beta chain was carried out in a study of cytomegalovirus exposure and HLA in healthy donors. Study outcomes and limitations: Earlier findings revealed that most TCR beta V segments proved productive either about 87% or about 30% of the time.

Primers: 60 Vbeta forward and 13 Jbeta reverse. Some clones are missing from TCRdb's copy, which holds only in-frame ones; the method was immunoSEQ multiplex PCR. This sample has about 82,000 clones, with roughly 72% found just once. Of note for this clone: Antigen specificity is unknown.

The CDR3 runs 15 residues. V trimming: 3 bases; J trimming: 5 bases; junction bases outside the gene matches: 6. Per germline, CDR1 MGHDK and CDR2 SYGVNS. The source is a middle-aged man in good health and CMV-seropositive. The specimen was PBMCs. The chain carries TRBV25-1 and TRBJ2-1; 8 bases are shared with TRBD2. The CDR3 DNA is TGTGCCAGCAGTGAGTCGCTAGCGGGCGACAATGAGCAGTTCTTC. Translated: CASSESLAGDNEQFF.